Presented here are 22 T cell receptor beta chains from one specimen sequenced in a study of vaccination effects on CD4 cells after COVID-19. Antigen specificity for these receptors is unknown. Produced via immunoSEQ multiplex PCR; TCRdb's table is partial and in-frame only. This sample has tens of thousands of clones; around 80% occur once, and the top ten carry more than 1%. Pools of viral peptides were used by the ViraFEST assay to expand antigen-specific CD4+ T cells ahead of sequencing. Culturing for 10 days preceded CD4+ T cell isolation. Every participant took two doses of the BNT162b2 or mRNA-1273 vaccine. Sequencing used CD4+ T cells from PBMCs cultured with HCoV-229E spike peptides, obtained after COVID-19 vaccination. These receptors all come from a human donor who received a COVID-19 vaccine.

The chain employs TRBV19 and TRBJ1-5, with a tentative D call TRBD1 (6 bases). Trimming pared 2 bases from V and 2 bases from J, leaving 13 bases between. The CDR3 totals 16 residues. CDR1 and CDR2 from the germline V gene are LNHDA and SQIVND (reference sequence). The CDR3 DNA reads as TGTGCCAGTAGTATATGGTCTCCAGGGGGCAATCAGCCCCAGCATTTT. Protein product: CASSIWSPGGNQPQHF. The full variable domain, with the rest looked up from reference TRBV19 and TRBJ1-5, is DGGITQSPKYLFRKEGQNVTLSCEQNLNHDAMYWYRQDPGQGLRLIYYSQIVNDFQKGDIAEGYSVSREKKESFPLTVTSAQKNPTAFYLCASSIWSPGGNQPQHFGDGTRLSIL.

This chain joins TRBV19 and TRBJ1-1; a possible D gene is TRBD1 (5 bases). Trimming left V 5 bases short and J 6 bases short, with 19 bases between. This CDR3 is built from 15 residues. Germline V gives CDR1 LNHDA, CDR2 SQIVND (reference sequence). CDR3 bases: TGTGCCAGTAGTTTCCTGGGACCACGGTTGGCTGAAGCTTTCTTT. It is translated as CASSFLGPRLAEAFF.

The chain has TRBV3-1 (or the pseudogene TRBV3-2) and TRBJ1-2; D not certain. This CDR3 has 14 amino acids. CDR1 is LGHDT, CDR2 YNNKEL, per germline (reference sequence). Trimming cost V 4 bases and J 6 bases, with 15 bases left between them. The CDR3 here is CASSRGRLSDGYTF. CDR3 DNA sequence: TGTGCCAGCAGCCGAGGACGGCTGTCTGATGGCTACACCTTC.

CDR3 DNA: TGTGCCAGCAGTGAGGGCAGGGCCGGCAATCAGCCCCAGCATTTT. This encodes CASSEGRAGNQPQHF. The chain employs TRBV6-1 and TRBJ1-5; possibly TRBD1 for D (5 bases). This CDR3 is 15 amino acids long. Trimming stripped 3 bases from V and 2 bases from J, with 11 bases between. The V gene's germline CDR1 is MNHNS and CDR2 SASEGT.

The CDR3 sequence: CASSLQGDQPQHF. The CDR3 DNA sequence: TGCGCCAGCAGCTTACAGGGGGATCAGCCCCAGCATTTT. The chain employs TRBV5-1 and TRBJ1-5; TRBD1 agrees at 8 bases. Germline assignment: CDR1 SGHRS and CDR2 YFSETQ. There are 13 residues in the CDR3. Losses at the gene ends were 2 bases for V and 5 bases for J; bases not matched to a gene: 0.

J is TRBJ1-1 and V is TRBV6-5; TRBD1 matches at 10 bases. This CDR3 is 13 amino acids long. Germline V gene sequence: CDR1 MNHEY, CDR2 SVGAGI. The ends lost 6 bases at V and 8 bases at J; junction bases unmatched: 6. In nucleotides, the CDR3 is TGTGCCAGCAGGCGACAGGGGGCAGCGGAAGCTTTCTTT. Its translation: CASRRQGAAEAFF.

This chain uses TRBV10-1 with TRBJ2-7, with D hard to call. Looked up from germline, CDR1 is WNHNN and CDR2 is SYGVQD (reference sequence). CDR3 size: 15 residues. V lost 2 bases and J lost 2, with 13 bases in between. DNA of the CDR3: TGCGCCAGCAGTGAGCCCCTTCCGGCTACCTACGAGCAGTACGTC. This codes for CASSEPLPATYEQYV.

J is TRBJ2-2 and V is TRBV6-4; TRBD1 is a possible D gene (5 bases). The germline gives CDR1 MRHNA, CDR2 SNTAGT. Trimming removed 5 bases from V and 1 base from J, with 8 bases in between. This CDR3 is built from 14 residues. This CDR3 reads CASSTGLNTGELFF. CDR3 nucleotides: TGTGCCAGCAGTACAGGTCTGAACACCGGGGAGCTGTTTTTT.

Here the CDR3 DNA reads TGTGCCACAGCGGGTGCCGACGGAACGTATGGCTACACCTTC. Translating it yields CATAGADGTYGYTF. The rearrangement joins TRBV28 to TRBJ1-2; D call uncertain. CDR3 length: 14 amino acids. Trimming left V 10 bases short and J 5 bases short, with 20 bases between. CDR1 MDHEN and CDR2 SYDVKM come from the germline V gene.

The chain uses TRBV7-2 and TRBJ1-3, with a tentative D call TRBD1 (5 bases). V lost 0 bases and J 7 bases, leaving 16 bases between the germline ends. Germline lookup yields CDR1 SGHTA and CDR2 FQGNSA. This CDR3 is 16 amino acids long. This chain's CDR3 is CASSLAAAGLWNTIYF. DNA of the CDR3: TGTGCCAGCAGCTTAGCGGCAGCAGGGTTATGGAACACCATATATTTT. The entire variable domain, with the rest obtained from reference TRBV7-2 and TRBJ1-3, is as follows: GAGVSQSPSNKVTEKGKDVELRCDPISGHTALYWYRQSLGQGLEFLIYFQGNSAPDKSGLPSDRFSAERTGGSVSTLTIQRTQQEDSAVYLCASSLAAAGLWNTIYFGEGSWLTVV.

This chain connects TRBV27 to TRBJ1-5; no clear D gene. V was shortened by 5 bases and J by 5 bases, with 16 bases between the two germline ends. The CDR3 has 15 amino acids. The germline CDR1 and CDR2 sequences are MNHEY and SMNVEV (reference sequence). CDR3 region: CASSRNPDGYQPQHF. In DNA form, the CDR3 reads TGTGCCAGCAGTAGGAATCCAGATGGATATCAGCCCCAGCATTTT.

This clone has a handful of counts. The gene calls are TRBV7-9 and TRBJ1-2; D is ambiguous. CDR1 SEHNR and CDR2 FQNEAQ come from the germline V gene (reference sequence). The V end lost 6 bases, the J end lost 8 bases, and 16 bases lay between the germline ends. The CDR3 is made up of 13 amino acids. The CDR3 protein is CASSPDILGGYTF. The CDR3, as DNA: TGTGCCAGCAGTCCAGACATACTCGGCGGCTACACCTTC.

This chain joins TRBV13 and TRBJ2-3, with 9 nucleotides matching TRBD1. With 5 bases clipped from V and 4 bases from J, the junction kept 10 bases outside the gene matches. Germline V gives CDR1 PRHDT, CDR2 FYEKMQ (reference sequence). This CDR3 region has 16 residues. The CDR3 nucleotides read TGTGCCAGCAGCGCCACCGGGACAGGGTTCGCAGATACGCAGTATTTT. Residues: CASSATGTGFADTQYF.

The chain employs TRBV6-5 and TRBJ1-2; 7 positions agree with TRBD1. Germline V CDR1 and CDR2: MNHEY, SVGAGI. V lost 5 bases to trimming and J lost 1 base; unmatched junction nucleotides: 7. This CDR3 comprises 15 residues. The CDR3 reads CASSLRQGLNYGYTF. CDR3 DNA: TGTGCCAGCAGTCTGCGACAGGGACTTAACTATGGCTACACCTTC.

A few counts support this clone. V and J are TRBV30 and TRBJ1-2; 9 bases agree with TRBD1. The CDR3 sequence is 17 residues long. Per germline, CDR1 GTSNPN and CDR2 SVGIG (reference sequence). V dropped 0 bases and J dropped 3; count of bases not matched to a gene: 11. CDR3 loop: CAWSVGDRAPNDYGYTF. The CDR3 DNA sequence: TGTGCCTGGAGTGTGGGGGACAGGGCCCCCAACGACTATGGCTACACCTTC.

The CDR3 is CASSPRRDRYSTDTQYF. DNA for the CDR3: TGTGCCAGCAGTCCCCGACGGGACCGATATTCCACAGATACGCAGTATTTT. The chain uses TRBV3-1 (or the pseudogene TRBV3-2) and TRBJ2-3; D could derive from TRBD1 or TRBD2 (5 bases each). The V gene's germline CDR1 is LGHDT and CDR2 YNNKEL (reference sequence). CDR3 size: 17 residues. Trimming stripped 6 bases from V and 2 bases from J, with 21 bases between.

The chain has TRBV5-8 and TRBJ2-7; no firm D call. This CDR3 is 15 amino acids long. Germline values: CDR1 SGHTS, CDR2 YDEGEE. V lost 4 bases, J lost 0 bases, and 14 bases lay in between. In nucleotides, the CDR3 is TGTGCCAGCAGCCCCTGGGCTTCGAGCTCCTACGAGCAGTACGTC. Protein sequence: CASSPWASSSYEQYV.

This clone was seen just once. The chain links TRBV6-2 or TRBV6-3 to TRBJ1-5; TRBD1 is a possible D gene (5 bases). Germline CDR1 and CDR2: MNHEY and SVGEGT. Deletions cut 6 bases from V and 0 bases from J, with 15 bases between. The CDR3 covers 16 residues. CDR3 sequence (DNA): TGTGCCAGCAGCCGCGCCTGGGGGGATAGCAATCAGCCCCAGCATTTT. Protein product: CASSRAWGDSNQPQHF.

V gene TRBV3-1 (or the pseudogene TRBV3-2) combines with J gene TRBJ2-5; 14 bases agree with TRBD2. The ends lost 4 bases at V and 3 bases at J; junction bases unmatched: 10. The CDR3 runs 18 residues. Germline CDR1 is LGHDT and CDR2 is YNNKEL (reference sequence). The CDR3 protein is CASSLGLAGGRGEETQYF. The CDR3 nucleotides read TGTGCCAGCAGCCTCGGACTAGCGGGGGGCCGCGGAGAAGAGACCCAGTACTTC.

The rearrangement joins TRBV11-2 to TRBJ2-1; weak D call: TRBD2 (6 bases). V was shortened by 4 bases and J by 4 bases, with 8 bases between the two germline ends. The CDR3 length is 13 residues. Germline loops: CDR1 SGHAT, CDR2 FQNNGV. The CDR3 loop is CASSWGLYNEQFF. CDR3 bases: TGTGCCAGCAGCTGGGGACTTTACAATGAGCAGTTCTTC.

The chain combines TRBV9 with TRBJ2-5, with 7 bases fitting TRBD1. Germline V CDR1 and CDR2: SGDLS, YYNGEE. Trimming cost V 4 bases and J 2 bases; bases outside gene matches: 8. The CDR3 has 15 residues. CDR3: CASSIRDSVQETQYF. Written as DNA, the CDR3 is TGTGCCAGCAGCATTAGGGACAGCGTTCAAGAGACCCAGTACTTC.

This rearrangement joins TRBV28 to TRBJ2-5; 8 bases agree with TRBD2. The junction had 8 bases not matched to a gene; V was cut back by 8 bases and J by 0 bases. The CDR3 consists of 15 residues. Germline CDR1 MDHEN, CDR2 SYDVKM. The CDR3: CASDATRGDQETQYF. CDR3 nucleotides: TGTGCCAGCGATGCAACGCGGGGGGACCAAGAGACCCAGTACTTC.